The clone carrying this T cell receptor (beta chain) was counted a single time. The authors' processing: For nucleated cells, counts were estimated from reference gene primer amplification. Libraries were prepared by immunoSEQ multiplex PCR; TCRdb keeps only in-frame clonotypes and omits some of them. V, J and clone size are those of that table, while D and trimming were read from the DNA. The sample includes roughly 50,000 clones, about 90% of them seen just once. The data stem from a study of blood T cell repertoires in COVID-19. About the study: Samples came from the United States, Italy and Spain, spanning acute and convalescent COVID-19.

This CDR3 has 14 residues. In germline, CDR1 is SGHTA, CDR2 FQGTGA. Trimming shortened V by 2 bases and J by 6 bases, and 14 bases separated the two germline ends. The chain joins TRBV7-3 to TRBJ2-7; a possible D gene is TRBD2 (5 bases). This receptor was taken from a woman aged 60-75 years with active or convalescent COVID-19. The sample comprised peripheral blood. The CDR3 sequence: CASSLGAGLAEQYF. DNA of the CDR3: TGTGCCAGCAGCTTAGGTGCGGGTTTAGCCGAGCAGTACTTC.